This T cell receptor beta chain was profiled in a study of OX40 agonist ivuxolimab in advanced cancers. Points from the study as a whole: Mean expanded clone counts were higher in CD8+ than CD4+ T cells.

Per the germline V gene, CDR1 is SNHLY and CDR2 is FYNNEI. The V and J ends lost 4 bases and 3 bases respectively, with 9 bases between them. The CDR3 consists of 13 residues. A remark on this clone: Its antigen is undetermined.

The data were produced by immunoSEQ multiplex PCR, yet TCRdb's version contains in-frame clones alone and is incomplete. The sample has 20,000 or so clones, around 82% seen once. The sequences come from CD4+ or CD8+ T cells sorted from blood, collected in a trial of the OX40 agonist ivuxolimab. This clonotype was obtained from an adult with an advanced solid tumor such as melanoma, head and neck, liver or kidney cancer. The chain couples TRBV2 to TRBJ1-1; D is undetermined. This chain's CDR3 is CASSAHWDTEAFF. The CDR3 DNA is TGTGCCAGCAGTGCCCATTGGGACACTGAAGCTTTCTTT.